A single sample gave rise to the 11 T cell receptor beta chains below, sequenced in a study of blood T cell repertoires in COVID-19. Profiling relied on immunoSEQ multiplex PCR, and the TCRdb table lists in-frame clones only, not all of them. In the table there are hundreds of thousands of clones, about 91% of which are singletons. The sample was peripheral blood. These receptors were collected from a woman aged 25 to 39 with COVID-19, enrolled during active disease.

This clone was seen once. This chain links TRBV21-1 with TRBJ2-7; the D call of TRBD2 is as the table states it, not checked on the DNA. TRBV21-1 is marked as a pseudogene. The CDR3 extends over 13 amino acids. For the CDR3, the DNA is TGTGCCAACAAGGAGAATCCCTTATACGAGCAGTACGTC. It is translated as CANKENPLYEQYV.

This clone was recorded a few times. This chain joins TRBV4-1 and TRBJ1-4; D is undetermined. The CDR3 is made up of 15 amino acids. Trimming took off 1 base at V and 7 bases at J, with 13 bases between the two ends. The V gene's germline CDR1 is MGHRA and CDR2 YSYEKL. CDR3 protein: CASSQAMRSSEKLFF. The CDR3 DNA sequence: TGCGCCAGCAGCCAAGCGATGAGGTCGAGTGAAAAACTGTTTTTT.

The chain combines TRBV5-6 with TRBJ2-7; D not certain. CDR1 is SGHDT and CDR2 is YYEEEE in the germline V gene. Deletions cut 1 base from V and 4 bases from J, with 12 bases between. The CDR3 is made up of 14 amino acids. CDR3 nucleotides: TGTGCCAGCAGCTTGCTGGAAGGAGTATACGAGCAGTACTTC. Amino acid sequence: CASSLLEGVYEQYF. The full variable domain, with the rest looked up from reference TRBV5-6 and TRBJ2-7, is DAGVTQSPTHLIKTRGQQVTLRCSPKSGHDTVSWYQQALGQGPQFIFQYYEEEERQRGNFPDRFSGHQFPNYSSELNVNALLLGDSALYLCASSLLEGVYEQYFGPGTRLTVT.

With respect to this clone: The sample has other DNA sequences that encode this CDR3 too. The CDR3: CAWSGQGNSPLHF. As DNA, the CDR3 is TGTGCCTGGAGTGGACAGGGAAATTCACCCCTCCACTTT. This chain connects TRBV30 to TRBJ1-6; 7 positions agree with TRBD1. CDR3 length: 13 residues. The germline gives CDR1 GTSNPN, CDR2 SVGIG (reference sequence). V trimming: 1 base; J trimming: 7 bases; junction bases outside the gene matches: 1.

The CDR3 region is CASSEHGPGITDTQYF. CDR3 DNA sequence: TGTGCCAGCAGTGAACACGGCCCAGGGATCACAGATACGCAGTATTTT. The V call is TRBV6-1, the J call TRBJ2-3; D is possibly TRBD1 (5 bases). This CDR3 is built from 16 residues. Per germline, CDR1 MNHNS and CDR2 SASEGT. Deletions cut 2 bases from V and 2 bases from J, with 14 bases between.

The V call is TRBV28, the J call TRBJ1-4, with D possibly being TRBD1 (5 bases). V lost 4 bases to trimming and J lost 7 bases, with 13 bases between them. Germline values: CDR1 MDHEN, CDR2 SYDVKM. The CDR3 loop spans 14 amino acids. The CDR3 coding sequence is TGTGCCAGCAGTTCGACGGGGGGGACTGAAAAACTGTTTTTT. Protein sequence: CASSSTGGTEKLFF. Full variable domain (rest looked up from reference TRBV28 and TRBJ1-4): DVKVTQSSRYLVKRTGEKVFLECVQDMDHENMFWYRQDPGLGLRLIYFSYDVKMKEKGDIPEGYSVSREKKERFSLILESASTNQTSMYLCASSSTGGTEKLFFGSGTQLSVL.

The rearrangement uses TRBV7-6 and TRBJ1-1; 8 bases agree with TRBD1. This CDR3 is 14 amino acids long. Germline assignment: CDR1 SGHVS and CDR2 FNYEAQ. J was trimmed by 1 base and V by 5 bases; bases with no gene match: 3. CDR3: CASSPGQGNTEAFF. In DNA, the CDR3 is TGTGCCAGCAGCCCCGGACAGGGGAACACTGAAGCTTTCTTT. The complete variable domain, with remaining parts taken from reference TRBV7-6 and TRBJ1-1, reads GAGVSQSPRYKVTKRGQDVALRCDPISGHVSLYWYRQALGQGPEFLTYFNYEAQQDKSGLPNDRFSAERPEGSISTLTIQRTEQRDSAMYRCASSPGQGNTEAFFGQGTRLTVV.

The rearrangement uses TRBV5-1 and TRBJ2-6; no firm D call. From germline, CDR1 is SGHRS and CDR2 YFSETQ. The CDR3 length is 14 residues. Trimming removed 4 bases from V and 3 bases from J, with 8 bases in between. The chain's CDR3 is CASSVDIGANVLTF. The CDR3 DNA reads TGCGCCAGCAGCGTCGACATTGGGGCCAACGTCCTGACTTTC.

This chain uses TRBV7-8 with TRBJ2-1, with a possible D match to TRBD1 (6 bases). V was trimmed by 0 bases and J by 8 bases, leaving 17 bases between them. Germline CDR1 and CDR2: SGHVS and FQNEAQ. The CDR3 sequence is 16 residues long. The CDR3, as DNA: TGTGCCAGCAGCTTAGCCGACAGGTTCGTAGGCGATGAGCAGTTCTTC. Translating it yields CASSLADRFVGDEQFF. The full variable domain, completed using reference TRBV7-8 and TRBJ2-1, is GAGVSQSPRYKVAKRGQDVALRCDPISGHVSLFWYQQALGQGPEFLTYFQNEAQLDKSGLPSDRFFAERPEGSVSTLKIQRTQQEDSAVYLCASSLADRFVGDEQFFGPGTRLTVL.

V usage is TRBV7-9 and J usage is TRBJ1-3, with a tentative D call TRBD1 (6 bases). The germline gives CDR1 SEHNR, CDR2 FQNEAQ (reference sequence). V was cut by 5 bases and J by 1 base, with 15 bases left in between. The CDR3 contains 16 residues. CDR3 residues: CASSRDTFRSGNTIYF. As DNA, the CDR3 is TGTGCCAGCAGCCGGGACACCTTCCGTTCTGGAAACACCATATATTTT.

The gene calls are TRBV7-2 and TRBJ2-7, with D possibly matching TRBD1 (6 bases). CDR1 is SGHTA, CDR2 FQGNSA, per germline. This CDR3 is built from 16 residues. V was trimmed by 5 bases and J by 2 bases, leaving 19 bases between them. The CDR3 region has the DNA TGTGCCAGCAGCCTCACTGGACAGTCGAAGACCTACGAGCAGTACTTC. This translates into CASSLTGQSKTYEQYF.